The 25 T cell receptor beta chains listed next were all sequenced from one sample in a study of shared clonotypes between healthy human individuals. Clones were sequenced by immunoSEQ multiplex PCR, and TCRdb holds only the in-frame ones, with some missing. This sample has 2 million or so clones, with about 95% found just once. Selected positively for CCR7 and CD45RO-negative, naive CD8 cells excluded terminally differentiated effector memory CD45RA+ cells. The source material was naive CD8+ T cells sorted from blood. Every receptor here comes from a man in his late teens or twenties in good health.

The rearrangement joins TRBV4-2 to TRBJ2-2; tentatively, D is TRBD2 (5 bases). Between the trimmed V and J ends, which lost 0 bases and 6 bases, there was a span of 8 bases. Germline CDR1 reads LGHNA; CDR2 reads YNFKEQ. This CDR3 has 14 amino acids. The CDR3 nucleotides read TGTGCCAGCAGCCAAGACTCTAGCCCCGGGGAGCTGTTTTTT. Translating it yields CASSQDSSPGELFF.

The genes are TRBV7-8 and TRBJ2-7; TRBD2 aligns across 9 bases. Germline V gene lookup returns CDR1 SGHVS and CDR2 FQNEAQ. The CDR3 is 16 residues long. V was pared by 0 bases and J by 1 base, with 4 bases of the junction left unmatched. The CDR3 here is CASSLAQRGASYEQYF. Here the CDR3 DNA reads TGTGCCAGCAGCTTAGCTCAGCGGGGGGCTTCCTACGAGCAGTACTTC.

The chain links TRBV5-5 to TRBJ2-7; 8 positions agree with TRBD1. V shed 4 bases and J 5 bases; nucleotides not matched to a gene: 8. The CDR3 loop spans 14 amino acids. Germline CDR1 is SGHKS and CDR2 is YYEKEE (reference sequence). CDR3 amino acids: CASSVTGGSHEQYF. The CDR3 coding sequence is TGTGCCAGCAGCGTCACAGGGGGGAGCCACGAGCAGTACTTC.

Details on this clone: An end of the junction does not agree with germline; a read error may underlie this. The chain links TRBV11-2 to TRBJ2-7; no reliable D call. Per germline, CDR1 SGHAT and CDR2 FQNNGV. This CDR3 comprises 12 residues. In nucleotides, the CDR3 is TGTGCCAGCAGCTTATACTCCCACGAGCAGTACTTC. Its protein is CASSLYSHEQYF.

The chain has TRBV4-3 and TRBJ1-5; perhaps TRBD1 as D (6 bases). CDR3 length: 18 amino acids. V gave up 0 bases and J gave up 5 bases, with 20 bases separating them. Germline loops: CDR1 LGHNA, CDR2 YSLEER. CDR3: CASSQDTAVLAGDQPQHF. The CDR3 DNA reads TGCGCCAGCAGCCAAGATACGGCGGTTTTGGCAGGGGATCAGCCCCAGCATTTT.

This clone has only one observation. In the same sample, other DNA sequences code for this CDR3. The chain has TRBV9 and TRBJ2-3; 8 bases fit TRBD2. CDR1 SGDLS and CDR2 YYNGEE come from the germline V gene. J was trimmed by 5 bases and V by 0 bases; bases with no gene match: 2. CDR3 length equals 14 residues. Written as DNA, the CDR3 is TGTGCCAGCAGCGTAGGCAGCGGGGGAGATACGCAGTATTTT. Translating gives CASSVGSGGDTQYF.

Concerning this clone: One end of the junction does not line up with germline, which may come from a read error. J is TRBJ2-7 and V is TRBV9; the match to TRBD1 covers 7 bases. CDR1 is SGDLS, CDR2 YYNGEE, per germline. The CDR3 totals 12 residues. DNA for the CDR3: TGTGCCAGCAGCGGTGGGACAGCTCCCATCGTCTTC. Its translation is CASSGGTAPIVF.

V and J are TRBV7-6 and TRBJ1-3; D possibly corresponds to TRBD1 (5 bases). Germline CDR1 SGHVS, CDR2 FNYEAQ. CDR3 size: 15 residues. V lost 1 base and J 0 bases, leaving 7 bases between the germline ends. DNA of the CDR3: TGTGCCAGCAGCTTAGTGGGGGGCTCTGGAAACACCATATATTTT. Protein: CASSLVGGSGNTIYF.

The chain carries TRBV5-1 and TRBJ2-3; 8 bases agree with TRBD2. In germline, CDR1 is SGHRS, CDR2 YFSETQ. The CDR3 runs 16 residues. Losses at the gene ends were 1 base for V and 2 bases for J; bases not matched to a gene: 6. CDR3 loop: CASSLQLAVDTDTQYF. The CDR3 region has the DNA TGCGCCAGCAGCTTGCAACTAGCGGTCGACACAGATACGCAGTATTTT.

On this clone itself: Other DNA variants within this sample encode the same CDR3. The CDR3 DNA reads TGTGCCAGCAGCTTAGTTCTCACTGAAGCTTTCTTT. Its translation is CASSLVLTEAFF. The gene calls are TRBV7-9 and TRBJ1-1; D unresolved. The CDR3 has 12 residues. V dropped 1 base and J dropped 4 bases, with 4 bases sitting between them. CDR1 and CDR2 (germline): SEHNR, FQNEAQ (reference sequence).

The chain joins TRBV6-5 to TRBJ1-6; a weak D match, TRBD1 (6 bases). From germline, CDR1 is MNHEY and CDR2 SVGAGI. This CDR3 contains 13 residues. V shed 5 bases and J shed 10 bases, with 12 bases lying between them. This CDR3 reads CASSQGGGSPLHF. CDR3 DNA sequence: TGTGCCAGCAGTCAAGGGGGGGGCTCACCCCTCCACTTT.

This chain connects TRBV9 to TRBJ2-1; either TRBD1 or TRBD2 may supply D (5 bases each). The V end was cut by 7 bases, the J end by 3 bases, with 11 bases between. In germline, CDR1 is SGDLS, CDR2 YYNGEE. The CDR3 has 13 amino acids. CDR3 sequence (DNA): TGTGCCAGCCGGGACCCGGACTACAATGAGCAGTTCTTC. This gives the protein CASRDPDYNEQFF.

This chain joins TRBV4-3 and TRBJ2-3; maybe TRBD2 (5 bases). This CDR3 contains 16 residues. Germline V gives CDR1 LGHNA, CDR2 YSLEER. Between the trimmed V and J ends, which lost 1 base and 0 bases, there was a span of 11 bases. The CDR3, as DNA: TGCGCCAGCAGCCAAGGGTATAGCGATAGCACAGATACGCAGTATTTT. Translation: CASSQGYSDSTDTQYF.

This chain joins TRBV19 and TRBJ2-1; 10 bases are a match to TRBD2. The CDR3 consists of 15 residues. V was clipped by 1 base and J by 8 bases; unmatched bases: 5. CDR1 and CDR2 from the germline V gene are LNHDA and SQIVND (reference sequence). DNA of the CDR3: TGTGCCAGTAGTATAGCCCTAGCGGGAGTACATGAGCAGTTCTTC. Translating it yields CASSIALAGVHEQFF.

J is TRBJ2-3 and V is TRBV9; D is undetermined. There are 14 residues in the CDR3. The V gene lost 5 bases and the J gene lost 5 bases, with 15 bases spanning the gap. The germline CDR1 and CDR2 sequences are SGDLS and YYNGEE. The CDR3 bases are TGTGCCAGCAGTCTAGACAACCCTGTAGATACGCAGTATTTT. Amino acids: CASSLDNPVDTQYF.

The CDR3 DNA reads as TGTGCCAGCAGCTCCCCCCTCTGGGACATTCAGTACTTC. It encodes CASSSPLWDIQYF. The V gene is TRBV7-2, the J gene TRBJ2-4; D uncertain. This CDR3 has 13 amino acids. V gave up 4 bases and J gave up 8 bases, with 12 bases separating them. The V gene's germline CDR1 is SGHTA and CDR2 FQGNSA.

This clone was seen only a few times. The chain employs TRBV2 and TRBJ2-7; no clear D gene. V was cut by 4 bases and J by 2 bases, with 9 bases left in between. This CDR3 contains 13 residues. Germline V gene sequence: CDR1 SNHLY, CDR2 FYNNEI. The CDR3 DNA follows: TGTGCCAGCAGTGCCGGAGAGGCCTACGAGCAGTACTTC. It translates to CASSAGEAYEQYF.

The table lists this clone with a count of one. This chain joins TRBV27 and TRBJ2-7; no clear D gene. V lost 4 bases, J lost 2 bases, and 12 bases lay in between. This CDR3 has 14 residues. CDR1 is MNHEY and CDR2 is SMNVEV in the germline V gene (reference sequence). The CDR3: CASSSDPGPYEQYF. The CDR3, as DNA: TGTGCCAGCAGTTCCGATCCAGGACCCTACGAGCAGTACTTC.

This chain connects TRBV6-1 to TRBJ2-4; 9 bases are a match to TRBD2. With 0 bases clipped from V and 0 bases from J, the junction kept 3 bases outside the gene matches. The germline gives CDR1 MNHNS, CDR2 SASEGT. This CDR3 comprises 17 residues. The chain's CDR3 is CASSEARGGIAKNIQYF. The CDR3 DNA reads as TGTGCCAGCAGTGAAGCGCGGGGGGGAATAGCCAAAAACATTCAGTACTTC.

The V gene is TRBV27, the J gene TRBJ2-7; D gene uncertain. CDR1 is MNHEY, CDR2 SMNVEV, per germline (reference sequence). V was trimmed by 8 bases and J by 1 base, leaving 9 bases between them. The CDR3 runs to 12 residues. The CDR3 DNA is TGTGCCAGCGGGCTCAGTTCCTACGAGCAGTACTTC. Its protein is CASGLSSYEQYF.

The chain is built from TRBV19 and TRBJ2-1; 11 nucleotides align to TRBD1. From germline, CDR1 is LNHDA and CDR2 SQIVND (reference sequence). The CDR3 covers 15 residues. V shed 1 base and J 5 bases; nucleotides not matched to a gene: 1. The CDR3 bases are TGTGCCAGTAGTATAGGGACAGGGGGCCACAATGAGCAGTTCTTC. This gives the protein CASSIGTGGHNEQFF.

The rearrangement uses TRBV9 and TRBJ2-2; D is ambiguous. Between the trimmed V and J ends, which lost 4 bases and 4 bases, there was a span of 11 bases. CDR1 and CDR2 (germline): SGDLS, YYNGEE. The CDR3 spans 14 residues. This CDR3 reads CASSSRTVTGELFF. As DNA, the CDR3 is TGTGCCAGCAGCTCACGGACGGTCACCGGGGAGCTGTTTTTT.

The V call is TRBV11-2, the J call TRBJ1-4; D unclear. Germline V gene data show CDR1 as SGHAT and CDR2 as FQNNGV. The CDR3 sequence is 15 residues long. With 0 bases removed from V and 8 bases from J, the gap between germline ends came to 13 bases. DNA of the CDR3: TGTGCCAGCAGCTTAGAAGGAGGGCTGGGGGAAAAACTGTTTTTT. Translating it yields CASSLEGGLGEKLFF.

This chain uses TRBV4-2 with TRBJ2-7; the D gene is possibly TRBD1 (6 bases). CDR1 is LGHNA, CDR2 YNFKEQ, per germline. The CDR3 runs 15 residues. V shed 0 bases and J shed 5 bases, with 14 bases lying between them. CDR3 coding DNA: TGTGCCAGCAGCCAAGAGGGGCAGGGGTTTGACGAGCAGTACTTC. Residues: CASSQEGQGFDEQYF.

This clone was seen only once. Other DNA sequences in this specimen translate into the identical CDR3. The chain joins TRBV6-1 to TRBJ1-3, with unresolved D. From germline, CDR1 is MNHNS and CDR2 SASEGT. The CDR3 contains 12 residues. V was clipped by 2 bases and J by 4 bases, with 3 bases between them. CDR3 residues: CASSEPGNTIYF. The CDR3 coding sequence is TGTGCCAGCAGTGAACCGGGAAACACCATATATTTT.